The entry below gives a single T cell receptor (beta chain) sequence along with its context. Its antigen is undetermined. Repertoires were generated with immunoSEQ multiplex PCR, while TCRdb's copy carries only in-frame clones and drops some. The sample lists about 460,000 clones, roughly 80% seen once, with more than 10% in the top ten. Donors comprised healthy HIV-negative adults lacking recent acute infections or vaccinations. All participating donors were Caucasian adults from Nashville, Tennessee. The sample originates from a study of shared clonotypes between healthy human individuals. The study's findings and limits: Genetic and exposure-history diversity was limited by the few donors.

Looked up from germline, CDR1 is MNHNS and CDR2 is SASEGT. The CDR3 runs 15 residues. Trimming took 4 bases from V and 3 from J; bases not matched to a gene: 9. Sequences were obtained from PBMCs. The V and J genes are TRBV6-1 and TRBJ2-7; 7 bases are shared with TRBD1. The TCR comes from a woman aged 40-49 years in good health. Some clones in this sample may be carry-over from other donors' samples. For the CDR3, the DNA is TGTGCCAGCAGTGTCGAGAGGGGGCACCTCTACGAGCAGTACTTC. The encoded protein is CASSVERGHLYEQYF.